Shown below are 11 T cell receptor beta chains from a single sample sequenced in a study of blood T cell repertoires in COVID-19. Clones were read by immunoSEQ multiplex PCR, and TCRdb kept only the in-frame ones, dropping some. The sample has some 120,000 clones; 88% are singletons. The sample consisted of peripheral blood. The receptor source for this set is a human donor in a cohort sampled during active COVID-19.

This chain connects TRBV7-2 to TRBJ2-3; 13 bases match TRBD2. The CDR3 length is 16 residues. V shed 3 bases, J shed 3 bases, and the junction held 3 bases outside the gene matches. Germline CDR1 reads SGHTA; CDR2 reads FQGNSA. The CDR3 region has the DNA TGTGCCAGCAGCTTCCAGGGACTAGCGGGGACAGATACGCAGTATTTT. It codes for CASSFQGLAGTDTQYF.

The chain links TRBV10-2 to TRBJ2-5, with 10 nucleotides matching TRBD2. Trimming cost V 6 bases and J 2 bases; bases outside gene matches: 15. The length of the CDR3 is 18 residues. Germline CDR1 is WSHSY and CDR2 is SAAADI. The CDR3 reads CASRNQRGGGHLQETQYF. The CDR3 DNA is TGCGCCAGCAGGAACCAGCGGGGGGGAGGGCATCTACAAGAGACCCAGTACTTC.

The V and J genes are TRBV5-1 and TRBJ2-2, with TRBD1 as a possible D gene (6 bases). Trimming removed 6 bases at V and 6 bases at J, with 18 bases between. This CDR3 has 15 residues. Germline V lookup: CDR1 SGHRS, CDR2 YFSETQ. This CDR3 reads CASTRTAGVSGELFF. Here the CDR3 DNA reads TGCGCCAGCACTCGAACGGCAGGGGTCTCCGGGGAGCTGTTTTTT.

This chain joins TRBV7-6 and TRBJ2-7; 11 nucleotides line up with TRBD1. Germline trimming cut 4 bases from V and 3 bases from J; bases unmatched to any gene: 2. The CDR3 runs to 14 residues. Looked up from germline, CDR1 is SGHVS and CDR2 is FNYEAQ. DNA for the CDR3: TGTGCCAGCAGCTCCGGGACAGGGGGCTACGAGCAGTACTTC. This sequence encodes CASSSGTGGYEQYF.

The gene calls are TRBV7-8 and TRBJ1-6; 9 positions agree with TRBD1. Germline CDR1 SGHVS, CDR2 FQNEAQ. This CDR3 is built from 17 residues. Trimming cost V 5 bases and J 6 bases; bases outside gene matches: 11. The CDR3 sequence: CASSEGGTGPFNSPLHF. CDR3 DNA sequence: TGTGCCAGCAGCGAGGGGGGGACAGGGCCTTTTAATTCACCCCTCCACTTT.

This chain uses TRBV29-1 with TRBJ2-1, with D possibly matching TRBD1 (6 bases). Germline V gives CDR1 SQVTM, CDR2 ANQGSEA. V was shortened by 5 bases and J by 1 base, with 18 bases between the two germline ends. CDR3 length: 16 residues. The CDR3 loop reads CSVNHPEGVSYNEQFF. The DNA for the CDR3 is TGCAGCGTTAACCACCCCGAGGGGGTTTCCTACAATGAGCAGTTCTTC.

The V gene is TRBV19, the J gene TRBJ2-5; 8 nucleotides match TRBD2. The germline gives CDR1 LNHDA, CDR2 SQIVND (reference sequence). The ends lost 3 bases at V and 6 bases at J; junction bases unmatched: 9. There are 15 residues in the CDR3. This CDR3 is CASSIDTGGPKTQYF. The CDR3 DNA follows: TGTGCCAGTAGTATTGATACGGGAGGGCCAAAGACCCAGTACTTC.

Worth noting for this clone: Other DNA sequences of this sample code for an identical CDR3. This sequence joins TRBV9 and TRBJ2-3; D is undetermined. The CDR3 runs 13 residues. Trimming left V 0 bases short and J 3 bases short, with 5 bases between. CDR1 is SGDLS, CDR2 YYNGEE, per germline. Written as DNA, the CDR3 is TGTGCCAGCAGCGTAGGCAGTACAGATACGCAGTATTTT. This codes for CASSVGSTDTQYF.

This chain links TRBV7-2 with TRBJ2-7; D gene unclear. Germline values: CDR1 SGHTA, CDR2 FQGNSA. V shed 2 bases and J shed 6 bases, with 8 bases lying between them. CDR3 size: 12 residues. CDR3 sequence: CASSLPYGEQYF. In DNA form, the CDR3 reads TGTGCCAGCAGCTTACCCTACGGCGAGCAGTACTTC.

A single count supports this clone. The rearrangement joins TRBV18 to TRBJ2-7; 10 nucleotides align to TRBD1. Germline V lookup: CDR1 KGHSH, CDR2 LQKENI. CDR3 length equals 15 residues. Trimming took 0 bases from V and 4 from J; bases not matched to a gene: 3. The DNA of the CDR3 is TGTGCCAGCTCACCACCGACAGGGGGCTTATACGAGCAGTACTTC. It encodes CASSPPTGGLYEQYF.

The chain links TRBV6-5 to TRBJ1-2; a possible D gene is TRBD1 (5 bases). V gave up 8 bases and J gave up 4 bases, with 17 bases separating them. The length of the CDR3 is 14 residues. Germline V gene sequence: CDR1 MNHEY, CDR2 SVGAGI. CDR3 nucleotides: TGTGCCAGCGCGCGAGCAGGGAAGGCCTATGGCTACACCTTC. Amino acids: CASARAGKAYGYTF.